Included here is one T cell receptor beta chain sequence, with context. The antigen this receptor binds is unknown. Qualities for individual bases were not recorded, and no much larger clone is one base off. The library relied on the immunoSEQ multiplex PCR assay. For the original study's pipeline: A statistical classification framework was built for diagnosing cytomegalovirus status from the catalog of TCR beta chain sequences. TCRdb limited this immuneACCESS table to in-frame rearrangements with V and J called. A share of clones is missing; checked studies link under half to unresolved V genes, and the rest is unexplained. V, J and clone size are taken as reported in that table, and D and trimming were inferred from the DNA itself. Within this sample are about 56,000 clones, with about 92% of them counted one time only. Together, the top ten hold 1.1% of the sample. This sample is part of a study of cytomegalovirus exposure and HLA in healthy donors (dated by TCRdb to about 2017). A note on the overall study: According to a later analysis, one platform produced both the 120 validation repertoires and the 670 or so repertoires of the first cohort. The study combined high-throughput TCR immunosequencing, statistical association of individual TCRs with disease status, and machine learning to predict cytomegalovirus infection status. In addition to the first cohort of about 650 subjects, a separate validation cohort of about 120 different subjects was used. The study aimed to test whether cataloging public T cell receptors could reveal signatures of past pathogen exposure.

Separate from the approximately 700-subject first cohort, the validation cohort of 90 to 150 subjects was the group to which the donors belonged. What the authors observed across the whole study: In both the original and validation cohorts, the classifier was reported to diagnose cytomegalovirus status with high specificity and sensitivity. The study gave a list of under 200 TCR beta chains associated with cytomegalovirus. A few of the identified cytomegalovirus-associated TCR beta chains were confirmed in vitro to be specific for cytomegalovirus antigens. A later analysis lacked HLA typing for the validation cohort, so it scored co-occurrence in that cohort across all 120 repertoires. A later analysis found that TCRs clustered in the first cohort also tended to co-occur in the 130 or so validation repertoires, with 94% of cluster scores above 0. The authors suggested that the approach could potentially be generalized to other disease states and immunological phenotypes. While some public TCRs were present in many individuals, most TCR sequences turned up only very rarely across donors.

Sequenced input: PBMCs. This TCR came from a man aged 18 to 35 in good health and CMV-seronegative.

The sequenced DNA is TGTGCCAGCAGCAAGTCCCTCGGACAGGTAAATGAGCAGTTCTTC. Its amino acids are CASSKSLGQVNEQFF. Rearrangement joined TRBV28 to TRBJ2-1, with 7 bases aligning to TRBD1. V and J are trimmed by 6 bases and 7 bases, and the gene matches miss 12 bases of the junction. Its CDR3 holds 15 amino acids, cysteine through phenylalanine. The kept DNA is CDR3 alone, 45 bases in frame from the first base. The germline V gene gives CDR1 as MDHEN and CDR2 as SYDVKM.